Listed below are T cell receptor beta chains from one sample, sequenced in a study of blood T cell repertoires in COVID-19. Measured with immunoSEQ multiplex PCR; TCRdb has only the in-frame clones, and not every one. The sample shows about 330,000 clones, more than 75% of them seen only once. The sequencing input was PBMCs or T cells enriched from blood (not recorded which). Every receptor here comes from a woman in her twenties or thirties who had recovered from COVID-19. The conserved cysteine and the conserved F or W are not part of the CDR3 here.

j_call	v_call	cdr3_aa
TRBJ1-5	TRBV27	ASSTGHSNQPQH
TRBJ1-2	TRBV7-9	ASSASEGRDRGYGYT
TRBJ2-1	TRBV5-4	ASSRDRGNNEQF
TRBJ1-5	TRBV15	ATSRDDRAFSNQPQH
TRBJ2-3	TRBV11-3	ASSFLAADTQY
TRBJ2-5	TRBV6-5	ASLLDRGRETQY
TRBJ2-1	TRBV2	ASSALAMVGNEQF
TRBJ2-7	TRBV5-4	ASSLGWDRGAEQY
TRBJ2-2	TRBV4-3	ASSPLAGGHTGELF
TRBJ2-5	TRBV15	ATSRAGQGLGETQY
TRBJ2-3	TRBV2	ASSYRGGGSTDTQY
TRBJ1-2	TRBV6-5	ASSTTGGANYGYT
TRBJ1-6	TRBV3-1/TRBV3-2	ASSQRESNSPLH
TRBJ1-3	TRBV15	ATSREEGGWSGNTIY
TRBJ2-3	TRBV15	ATSREGRAYTDTQY
TRBJ2-1	TRBV14	ASSQEGTSGGRGEQF
TRBJ2-2	TRBV10-2	ASSGRQVGWTGELF
TRBJ1-2	TRBV6-4	ASSAGPDYGYT
TRBJ1-2	TRBV2	ASSVPASGQGISGYT
TRBJ1-2	TRBV5-6	ASSPAGGYGYT
TRBJ2-3	TRBV2	ASSVVGLAGGYSTDTQY
TRBJ2-5	TRBV20-1	SGLLETQY
TRBJ1-5	TRBV10-3	AIEDRGNQPQH
TRBJ2-5	TRBV3-1/TRBV3-2	ASSQRETREETQY
TRBJ1-5	TRBV5-1	ASSLDGYSNQPQH
TRBJ1-1	TRBV5-5	ASSFDRVNLGAF
TRBJ2-3	TRBV10-3	AISGPRDTDTQY
TRBJ1-4	TRBV2	ASRANRGGEKLF
TRBJ2-1	TRBV20-1	SASLGLAGLNEQF
TRBJ2-1	TRBV12-3/TRBV12-4	ASVGDSYNEQF
TRBJ2-1	TRBV6-4	ASSARDSGDEQF
TRBJ1-1	TRBV29-1	SVQGQLNTEAF
TRBJ1-6	TRBV5-4	ASSLQQAGSPLH
TRBJ1-1	TRBV30	AWSRFRINTEAF
TRBJ1-4	TRBV5-1	ASSLAGAANEKLF
TRBJ2-5	TRBV24-1	ATSDFSGRGETQY
TRBJ1-1	TRBV7-9	ASSFGLKGTEAF
TRBJ2-5	TRBV14	ASSRDTEETQY
TRBJ2-3	TRBV5-1	ASSLSRRLGDTQY
TRBJ2-5	TRBV6-2/TRBV6-3	ASSTGGETQY
TRBJ2-7	TRBV14	ASSVQTGTGGYEQY
TRBJ2-2	TRBV11-3	ASSPPGSGTGELF
TRBJ1-2	TRBV11-2	ASSIRGDGPNYGYT
TRBJ1-5	TRBV19	ASSLLQGRSNQPQH
TRBJ1-5	TRBV2	ASSELGQRGNQPQH
TRBJ2-7	TRBV3-1/TRBV3-2	ASSRIGGGAHEQY
TRBJ2-2	TRBV6-5	ASRRRGPAGELF
TRBJ1-5	TRBV19	ASRRQGARGQPQH
TRBJ1-3	TRBV10-2	ASSERGGNTIY